These 3 T cell receptor beta chains were all obtained from the same sample, sequenced in a study of T cells in Graves' hyperthyroidism and ophthalmopathy. TCR beta CDR3 region amplification was performed from RNA transcripts. The TCR CDR3 first-round RT-PCR relied on the HTBI primer set. TCRdb itself ran the multiplex PCR reads through MiXCR, one entry per CDR3 protein. Found here are 450,000 to 700,000 distinct CDR3 sequences, about half of them singletons; the top ten hold around 20%. The sequencing input was peripheral blood or thyroid tissue (not recorded which). Receptors were obtained from an adult woman with Graves' disease, either hyperthyroidism or ophthalmopathy (not recorded which).

This clonotype was detected ten times or more. The J gene is TRBJ1-5, the V gene TRBV12-3 or TRBV12-4; D uncertain. V was trimmed by 3 bases and J by 4 bases, leaving 13 bases between them. The CDR3 has 15 residues. In nucleotides, the CDR3 is TGTGCCAGCAGTTTGAAGGCTCAAAGGAATCAGCCCCAGCATTTT. This gives the protein CASSLKAQRNQPQHF.

This clonotype was recorded many times. The chain couples TRBV5-1 to TRBJ2-7; tentative D call: TRBD2 (6 bases). Germline loops: CDR1 SGHRS, CDR2 YFSETQ. The CDR3 is 13 residues long. Trimming shortened V by 1 base and J by 3 bases, and 8 bases separated the two germline ends. CDR3 sequence: CASSLFGGYEQYF. For the CDR3, the DNA is TGCGCCAGCAGCTTGTTCGGGGGCTACGAGCAGTACTTC.

A remark on this clonotype: At one end the junction does not follow the germline gene, possibly because of a read error. The CDR3 here is CAISERETPYF. CDR3 coding DNA: TGTGCCATCTCCGAAAGAGAGACCCCGTACTTC. This rearrangement joins TRBV24-1 to TRBJ2-5; unclear D gene. Germline V gives CDR1 KGHDR, CDR2 SFDVKD. The CDR3 is made up of 11 amino acids.